This entry lists 19 T cell receptor beta chains sequenced from one sample in a study of long-term antiretroviral therapy in people with HIV (dated by TCRdb to between 2022 and 2023). Sequencing of the TRB variable region was done with the immunoSEQ hsTCRB v3.0 assay at survey level resolution. TCRdb stores this immuneACCESS table with in-frame sequences only. Part of the clones is absent; in the studies checked, under half of the shortfall reflects unresolved V genes, and no reason is known for the rest. The sample table shows tens of thousands of clones, and around 87% are seen once. Around 8.3% of the sample lies in the top ten. The source was unsorted PBMCs, collected 0.2 years before starting antiretroviral therapy. The receptors were sampled from a young man with HIV.

The chain links TRBV2 to TRBJ2-3, with 7 bases fitting TRBD2. CDR3 length: 16 amino acids. CDR1 and CDR2 from the germline V gene are SNHLY and FYNNEI. Losses at the gene ends were 4 bases for V and 10 bases for J; bases not matched to a gene: 17. CDR3: CASSGVGGSLLDAQYF. The CDR3 DNA sequence: TGTGCCAGCAGTGGGGTGGGCGGGAGCCTCCTGGACGCGCAGTATTTT. The whole variable domain, filled in from reference TRBV2 and TRBJ2-3, reads EPEVTQTPSHQVTQMGQEVILRCVPISNHLYFYWYRQILGQKVEFLVSFYNNEISEKSEIFDDQFSVERPDGSNFTLKIRSTKLEDSAMYFCASSGVGGSLLDAQYFGPGTRLTVL.

The J gene is TRBJ2-7, the V gene TRBV7-2; no clear D gene. Deletions cut 1 base from V and 2 bases from J, with 15 bases between. The CDR3 consists of 16 residues. CDR1 and CDR2 from the germline V gene are SGHTA and FQGNSA. In DNA form, the CDR3 reads TGTGCCAGCAGCTTAGATGGGTCGGGCGGCCCCTACGAGCAGTACTTC. This encodes CASSLDGSGGPYEQYF.

The chain uses TRBV19 and TRBJ2-1, with D possibly TRBD2 on 6 matching bases. The length of the CDR3 is 14 residues. The V gene's germline CDR1 is LNHDA and CDR2 SQIVND (reference sequence). Trimming removed 7 bases from V and 4 bases from J, with 14 bases in between. Written as DNA, the CDR3 is TGTGCCAGTACCATCACCGGAGGGTACAATGAGCAGTTCTTC. Its protein is CASTITGGYNEQFF.

The chain is built from TRBV2 and TRBJ2-5, with 7 bases identical to TRBD2. Germline V CDR1 and CDR2: SNHLY, FYNNEI. This CDR3 is 15 amino acids long. V was clipped by 8 bases and J by 1 base; unmatched bases: 10. The DNA for the CDR3 is TGTGCCAGCTTGCGGCTAGGCGGGGGCCAAGAGACCCAGTACTTC. This codes for CASLRLGGGQETQYF.

J is TRBJ1-1 and V is TRBV5-4; TRBD1 might be the D (5 bases). Deletions cut 7 bases from V and 4 bases from J, with 20 bases between. The CDR3 contains 15 residues. The germline V gene has CDR1 SGHNT and CDR2 YYREEE (reference sequence). Written as DNA, the CDR3 is TGTGCCAGCTCGGAGACCCCCCTAAGGGGCACTGAAGCTTTCTTT. Protein: CASSETPLRGTEAFF.

V is TRBV10-3 and J is TRBJ2-4, with a tentative D call TRBD1 (5 bases). The CDR3 sequence is 14 residues long. Germline CDR1 and CDR2: ENHRY and SYGVKD. V gave up 4 bases and J gave up 3 bases, with 10 bases separating them. The CDR3 region is CAISAGFGKNIQYF. Here the CDR3 DNA reads TGTGCCATCAGTGCAGGGTTCGGCAAAAACATTCAGTACTTC.

The chain links TRBV5-1 to TRBJ1-1; D is unresolved. Germline V gene lookup returns CDR1 SGHRS and CDR2 YFSETQ. The V and J ends lost 0 bases and 1 base respectively, with 13 bases between them. The CDR3 is 16 residues long. DNA for the CDR3: TGCGCCAGCAGCTTGGATCGTGTCAGAAGGAACACTGAAGCTTTCTTT. It translates to CASSLDRVRRNTEAFF. The variable domain in full, with the rest retrieved from reference TRBV5-1 and TRBJ1-1, is KAGVTQTPRYLIKTRGQQVTLSCSPISGHRSVSWYQQTPGQGLQFLFEYFSETQRNKGNFPGRFSGRQFSNSRSEMNVSTLELGDSALYLCASSLDRVRRNTEAFFGQGTRLTVV.

This clone occurred once. This sequence joins TRBV30 and TRBJ2-1; the D is unclear. Germline CDR1 GTSNPN, CDR2 SVGIG (reference sequence). The CDR3 is 8 amino acids. Written as DNA, the CDR3 is TGTGCTTTAAGTGGGCAGTTCTTC. It encodes CALSGQFF.

The rearrangement links TRBV7-2 to TRBJ1-5; unclear D gene. V lost 3 bases, J lost 5 bases, and 8 bases lay in between. The CDR3 contains 13 residues. Looked up from germline, CDR1 is SGHTA and CDR2 is FQGNSA. CDR3 bases: TGTGCCAGCAGCTTCCTGCCCCATCAGCCCCAGCATTTT. This encodes CASSFLPHQPQHF.

The CDR3 region has the DNA TGTGCCAGCAGCTTTGGGACTAGCGCCACTAGCACAGATACGCAGTATTTT. This gives the protein CASSFGTSATSTDTQYF. The chain combines TRBV5-4 with TRBJ2-3; 10 bases match TRBD2. This CDR3 is 17 amino acids long. Germline assignment: CDR1 SGHNT and CDR2 YYREEE (reference sequence). V shed 2 bases and J 0 bases; nucleotides not matched to a gene: 6.

The chain has TRBV6-1 and TRBJ1-1; D gene uncertain. Trimming removed 4 bases at V and 6 bases at J, with 9 bases between. The CDR3 consists of 12 residues. The germline V gene encodes CDR1 MNHNS and CDR2 SASEGT. Here the CDR3 reads CASSAHRAEAFF. The DNA of the CDR3 is TGTGCCAGCAGTGCCCATAGAGCTGAAGCTTTCTTT.

This chain links TRBV19 with TRBJ1-5; tentative D call: TRBD1 (6 bases). This CDR3 region has 14 residues. The V and J ends lost 6 bases and 7 bases respectively, with 16 bases between them. Looked up from germline, CDR1 is LNHDA and CDR2 is SQIVND (reference sequence). CDR3 protein: CASSPGEGGQPQHF. In DNA form, the CDR3 reads TGTGCCAGTAGCCCTGGGGAGGGGGGGCAGCCCCAGCATTTT.

This sequence joins TRBV7-9 and TRBJ1-5; D not certain. Germline V gene lookup returns CDR1 SEHNR and CDR2 FQNEAQ (reference sequence). Trimming took 5 bases from V and 5 from J, leaving 7 bases between them. The CDR3 runs 12 residues. CDR3 region: CASSPADQPQHF. In DNA, the CDR3 is TGTGCCAGCAGCCCCGCTGATCAGCCCCAGCATTTT.

The chain has TRBV19 and TRBJ2-1, with D tentatively TRBD2 (6 bases). The CDR3 has 14 residues. V dropped 10 bases and J dropped 7 bases, with 20 bases sitting between them. Germline assignment: CDR1 LNHDA and CDR2 SQIVND (reference sequence). The CDR3 bases are TGTGCCACCAGTTCACTACGCGGGGCGAATGAGCAGTTCTTC. Translating it yields CATSSLRGANEQFF. The full variable domain, completed using reference TRBV19 and TRBJ2-1, is DGGITQSPKYLFRKEGQNVTLSCEQNLNHDAMYWYRQDPGQGLRLIYYSQIVNDFQKGDIAEGYSVSREKKESFPLTVTSAQKNPTAFYLCATSSLRGANEQFFGPGTRLTVL.

This chain uses TRBV5-1 with TRBJ1-4; TRBD1 is a possible D gene (5 bases). Trimming removed 4 bases at V and 3 bases at J, with 13 bases between. The CDR3 is 15 residues long. The germline CDR1 and CDR2 sequences are SGHRS and YFSETQ. CDR3 region: CASSGSGRANEKLFF. The CDR3 coding sequence is TGCGCCAGCAGCGGGTCAGGGCGGGCTAATGAAAAACTGTTTTTT.

The chain uses TRBV5-1 and TRBJ1-2, with unresolved D. The CDR3 length is 15 residues. Germline CDR1 and CDR2: SGHRS and YFSETQ. The V gene lost 2 bases and the J gene lost 8 bases, with 19 bases spanning the gap. Written as DNA, the CDR3 is TGCGCCAGCAGCTTAGAGTGGGAACCCGGTAGGGGCTACACCTTC. It encodes CASSLEWEPGRGYTF.

This chain links TRBV2 with TRBJ2-3; the match to TRBD2 covers 10 bases. This CDR3 has 17 residues. J was trimmed by 0 bases and V by 5 bases; bases with no gene match: 8. Germline values: CDR1 SNHLY, CDR2 FYNNEI. CDR3 nucleotides: TGTGCCAGCAGTCAATTGACTAGCGGGTTTAGCACAGATACGCAGTATTTT. Translated, it gives CASSQLTSGFSTDTQYF.

V is TRBV4-1 and J is TRBJ1-2; D may be TRBD1 (6 bases). V was pared by 4 bases and J by 2 bases, with 11 bases between. Germline V gene lookup returns CDR1 MGHRA and CDR2 YSYEKL. The CDR3 is made up of 14 amino acids. The CDR3, as DNA: TGCGCCAGCAGCCCCAGGGGTGGGAACTATGGCTACACCTTC. Translation gives CASSPRGGNYGYTF.

This chain joins TRBV2 and TRBJ1-5; 8 bases agree with TRBD1. CDR3 length equals 14 residues. The germline V gene encodes CDR1 SNHLY and CDR2 FYNNEI. V gave up 6 bases and J gave up 9 bases; unmatched junction bases: 10. The CDR3 nucleotides are TGTGCCAGCAGAGATGGACAGGGTGGCTTGCCCCAGCATTTT. Translating gives CASRDGQGGLPQHF.